The 21 T cell receptor beta chains listed next were all sequenced from one sample in a study of cytomegalovirus exposure and HLA in healthy donors. The PCR had 60 Vbeta and 13 Jbeta primers. TCRdb's copy holds only in-frame clones and misses some; the assay was immunoSEQ multiplex PCR. Here the sample spans over 200,000 clones, about 77% being singletons. Material: PBMCs. These receptors all come from a woman aged 30 to 39 in good health and CMV-seronegative.

The chain uses TRBV11-3 and TRBJ2-5, with a tentative D call TRBD1 (7 bases). The CDR3 covers 16 residues. V lost 1 base and J lost 2, with 14 bases in between. Germline loops: CDR1 SGHNT, CDR2 YENEEA. Here the CDR3 DNA reads TGTGCCAGCAGCTTAGCCCCCAGGGGGAGGCAAGAGACCCAGTACTTC. This sequence encodes CASSLAPRGRQETQYF.

The chain couples TRBV7-9 to TRBJ2-5, with D possibly TRBD1 on 5 matching bases. Germline V gene lookup returns CDR1 SEHNR and CDR2 FQNEAQ (reference sequence). The CDR3 has 15 residues. V dropped 2 bases and J dropped 2 bases, with 12 bases sitting between them. CDR3 bases: TGTGCCAGCAGCTTAAGGGGCGGCCTACAAGAGACCCAGTACTTC. Its protein product is CASSLRGGLQETQYF.

This clone was found once. CDR3 DNA sequence: TGTGCCACGACGACTAGCGGGACCTACGAGCAGTACTTC. Translating gives CATTTSGTYEQYF. The chain uses TRBV6-6 and TRBJ2-7; TRBD2 agrees at 11 bases. J was trimmed by 2 bases and V by 10 bases; bases with no gene match: 4. Germline CDR1 and CDR2: MNHNY and SVGAGI (reference sequence). The CDR3 has 13 amino acids.

This clone was seen a handful of times. The chain is built from TRBV5-1 and TRBJ1-1; the D is unclear. V dropped 0 bases and J dropped 4 bases, with 10 bases sitting between them. Per germline, CDR1 SGHRS and CDR2 YFSETQ. CDR3 length: 14 residues. DNA of the CDR3: TGCGCCAGCAGCTTGGCCGTGCCGGTCACTGAAGCTTTCTTT. This gives the protein CASSLAVPVTEAFF.

V and J are TRBV6-5 and TRBJ2-1; 9 bases align to TRBD2. The CDR3 covers 16 residues. Germline V gene sequence: CDR1 MNHEY, CDR2 SVGAGI. Trimming took 1 base from V and 6 from J; bases not matched to a gene: 7. The CDR3 sequence is CASSYWREGLGNEQFF. CDR3 DNA: TGTGCCAGCAGTTACTGGCGGGAGGGCCTGGGCAATGAGCAGTTCTTC.

The J gene is TRBJ2-7, the V gene TRBV14, with unresolved D. In germline, CDR1 is SGHDN, CDR2 FVKESK. The CDR3 covers 15 residues. V was cut by 6 bases and J by 2 bases, with 17 bases left in between. The CDR3 DNA follows: TGTGCCAGCAGTCCTCAAGTAATGGCAACCTACGAGCAGTACTTC. It is translated as CASSPQVMATYEQYF.

This clone appeared a few times. The CDR3 loop reads CASSFEGGTGELFF. In nucleotides, the CDR3 is TGCGCCAGCAGCTTCGAGGGAGGCACCGGGGAGCTGTTTTTT. The chain recombines TRBV5-1 with TRBJ2-2; TRBD2 is a possible D gene (6 bases). Trimming pared 2 bases from V and 4 bases from J, leaving 9 bases between. The CDR3 covers 14 residues. Germline CDR1 reads SGHRS; CDR2 reads YFSETQ.

The chain uses TRBV11-2 and TRBJ2-1, with D possibly matching TRBD2 (5 bases). In germline, CDR1 is SGHAT, CDR2 FQNNGV. The V gene lost 2 bases and the J gene lost 9 bases, with 11 bases spanning the gap. The CDR3 totals 13 residues. The CDR3 nucleotides read TGTGCCAGCAGCTTAACTACGGGGAGTGAGCAGTTCTTC. Translating gives CASSLTTGSEQFF.

For this clone: Relative to the germline gene, one junction end is altered; a read error may explain this. The chain uses TRBV7-6 and TRBJ2-2; D is perhaps TRBD2 (6 bases). The length of the CDR3 is 17 residues. Germline V CDR1 and CDR2: SGHVS, FNYEAQ. CDR3 protein: CVSSLALSGGNTGELFF. In DNA, the CDR3 is TGTGTCAGCAGCTTAGCTCTTAGCGGAGGGAACACCGGGGAGCTGTTTTTT. Full variable domain (rest looked up from reference TRBV7-6 and TRBJ2-2): GAGVSQSPRYKVTKRGQDVALRCDPISGHVSLYWYRQALGQGPEFLTYFNYEAQQDKSGLPNDRFSAERPEGSISTLTIQRTEQRDSAMYRCVSSLALSGGNTGELFFGEGSRLTVL.

This clone was observed a handful of times. V gene TRBV19 combines with J gene TRBJ1-1, with 9 positions matching TRBD1. The CDR3 sequence is 14 residues long. The V and J ends lost 5 bases and 4 bases, in that order; junction bases with no gene match: 5. Per germline, CDR1 LNHDA and CDR2 SQIVND (reference sequence). CDR3 protein: CASSSDRGSTEAFF. In DNA form, the CDR3 reads TGTGCCAGTAGTTCGGACAGGGGCAGCACTGAAGCTTTCTTT.

The chain couples TRBV11-3 to TRBJ2-1; D gene unclear. The CDR3 sequence is 12 residues long. Germline CDR1 SGHNT, CDR2 YENEEA. The V end lost 4 bases, the J end lost 10 bases, and 11 bases lay between the germline ends. Here the CDR3 reads CASSSAITEQFF. Here the CDR3 DNA reads TGTGCCAGCAGCTCCGCTATCACCGAGCAGTTCTTC.

The chain is built from TRBV2 and TRBJ2-7; unclear D gene. Germline V lookup: CDR1 SNHLY, CDR2 FYNNEI. The V gene lost 4 bases and the J gene lost 2 bases, with 9 bases spanning the gap. This CDR3 contains 13 residues. The CDR3 protein is CASSGDIAYEQYF. The CDR3 DNA sequence: TGTGCCAGCAGTGGAGACATAGCCTACGAGCAGTACTTC.

This clone showed up just once. The rearrangement joins TRBV7-9 to TRBJ2-7, with TRBD1 matching 10 bases. From germline, CDR1 is SEHNR and CDR2 FQNEAQ (reference sequence). This CDR3 region has 16 residues. After removal of 5 bases from V and 2 bases from J, the junction contained 9 bases not matched to a gene. Written as DNA, the CDR3 is TGTGCCAGCAGCGGATGGACAGGGGGAATCCCCTACGAGCAGTACTTC. This translates into CASSGWTGGIPYEQYF.

The V and J genes are TRBV19 and TRBJ2-1, with 12 bases fitting TRBD2. J lost 6 bases, V lost 5 bases, and 5 bases had no gene match. CDR1 and CDR2 from the germline V gene are LNHDA and SQIVND (reference sequence). This CDR3 is 15 amino acids long. CDR3 sequence (DNA): TGTGCCAGTAGTCCGAGGACTAGCGGGGTCAATGAGCAGTTCTTC. It encodes CASSPRTSGVNEQFF.

This chain connects TRBV7-3 to TRBJ1-1; D is possibly TRBD1 (6 bases). The CDR3 totals 13 residues. Germline V gives CDR1 SGHTA, CDR2 FQGTGA. V gave up 5 bases and J gave up 1 base, with 8 bases separating them. The chain's CDR3 is CASSGQPNTEAFF. DNA for the CDR3: TGTGCCAGCAGCGGACAGCCGAACACTGAAGCTTTCTTT.

This clone was seen more than once but under ten times. V usage is TRBV9 and J usage is TRBJ2-2; TRBD1 agrees at 7 bases. The germline CDR1 and CDR2 sequences are SGDLS and YYNGEE. V lost 4 bases, J lost 6 bases, and 12 bases stayed unmatched. The CDR3 contains 16 residues. The CDR3 region is CASSPSIKTGPGELFF. In DNA, the CDR3 is TGTGCCAGCAGCCCCAGCATAAAGACAGGGCCCGGGGAGCTGTTTTTT.

The V gene is TRBV11-2, the J gene TRBJ2-7, with D possibly being TRBD2 (5 bases). V was clipped by 1 base and J by 3 bases, with 7 bases between them. The CDR3 consists of 13 residues. Germline V lookup: CDR1 SGHAT, CDR2 FQNNGV. DNA for the CDR3: TGTGCCAGCAGCTTAGGGGGAGTCTACGAGCAGTACTTC. Translated: CASSLGGVYEQYF. The whole variable domain, filled in from reference TRBV11-2 and TRBJ2-7, reads EAGVAQSPRYKIIEKRQSVAFWCNPISGHATLYWYQQILGQGPKLLIQFQNNGVVDDSQLPKDRFSAERLKGVDSTLKIQPAKLEDSAVYLCASSLGGVYEQYFGPGTRLTVT.

The chain carries TRBV7-9 and TRBJ1-1, with TRBD1 identical over 7 bases. V was clipped by 6 bases and J by 0 bases; unmatched bases: 4. Germline CDR1 and CDR2: SEHNR and FQNEAQ (reference sequence). The CDR3 runs to 14 residues. DNA of the CDR3: TGTGCCAGCAGACAAACAGGGGTGAACACTGAAGCTTTCTTT. Its translation is CASRQTGVNTEAFF.

This clone was counted a single time. The chain uses TRBV30 and TRBJ1-3, with D possibly TRBD1 on 5 matching bases. Germline V CDR1 and CDR2: GTSNPN, SVGIG (reference sequence). The CDR3 extends over 16 amino acids. V gave up 7 bases and J gave up 1 base, with 20 bases separating them. This CDR3 is CASRRGTGPSGNTIYF. The CDR3 DNA reads TGTGCCTCAAGAAGGGGAACAGGCCCGTCTGGAAACACCATATATTTT.

V and J are TRBV19 and TRBJ1-3; the D gene is possibly TRBD1 (6 bases). This CDR3 spans 16 amino acids. Between the trimmed V and J ends, which lost 0 bases and 8 bases, there was a span of 17 bases. Germline CDR1 is LNHDA and CDR2 is SQIVND (reference sequence). The CDR3 coding sequence is TGTGCCAGTAGTATAGATCCTGACAGGAATGAAGACACCATATATTTT. The encoded protein is CASSIDPDRNEDTIYF.

The V and J genes are TRBV11-2 and TRBJ2-5, with D possibly being TRBD2 (6 bases). Germline lookup yields CDR1 SGHAT and CDR2 FQNNGV. Trimming took off 2 bases at V and 2 bases at J, with 12 bases between the two ends. CDR3 size: 15 residues. In DNA, the CDR3 is TGTGCCAGCAGCTTAAGTGCGGGGAGTCAAGAGACCCAGTACTTC. Protein product: CASSLSAGSQETQYF.